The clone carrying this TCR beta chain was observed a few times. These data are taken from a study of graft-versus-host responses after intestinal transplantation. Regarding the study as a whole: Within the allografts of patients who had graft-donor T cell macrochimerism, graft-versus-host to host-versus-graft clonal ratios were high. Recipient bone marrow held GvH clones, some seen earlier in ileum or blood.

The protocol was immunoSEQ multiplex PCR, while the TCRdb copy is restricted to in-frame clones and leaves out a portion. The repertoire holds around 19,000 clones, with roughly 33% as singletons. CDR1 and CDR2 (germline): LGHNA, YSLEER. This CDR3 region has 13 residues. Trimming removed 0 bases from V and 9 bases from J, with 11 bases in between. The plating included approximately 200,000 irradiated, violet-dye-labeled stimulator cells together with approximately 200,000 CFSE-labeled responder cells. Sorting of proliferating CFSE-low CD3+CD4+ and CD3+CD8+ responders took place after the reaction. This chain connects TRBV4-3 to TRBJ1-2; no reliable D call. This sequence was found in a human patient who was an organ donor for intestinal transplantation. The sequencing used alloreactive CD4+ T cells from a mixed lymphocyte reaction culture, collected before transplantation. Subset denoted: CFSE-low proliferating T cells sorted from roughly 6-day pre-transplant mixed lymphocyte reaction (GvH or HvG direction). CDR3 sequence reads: CASSQDLFLSYTF. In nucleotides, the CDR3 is TGCGCCAGCAGCCAAGATTTGTTCCTTAGCTACACCTTC.